A single sample gave rise to the 32 T cell receptor beta chains below, sequenced in a study of control samples from healthy donors and cancer patients. The table came from immunoSEQ multiplex PCR; TCRdb's copy has only in-frame clones and leaves some out. The table has 100,000 to 150,000 clones, 85% to 95% seen once; the top ten hold 0.5% to 0.7%. The source material was PBMCs. All receptors derive from an elderly man with head and neck cancer.

The chain uses TRBV19 and TRBJ2-7; D is uncertain. CDR3 size: 12 residues. V gave up 3 bases and J gave up 5 bases, with 8 bases separating them. CDR1 and CDR2 from the germline V gene are LNHDA and SQIVND (reference sequence). CDR3 sequence reads: CASSILRDEQYF. The CDR3 nucleotides are TGTGCCAGTAGTATCCTTAGAGACGAGCAGTACTTC.

J is TRBJ2-3 and V is TRBV9, with no clear D. The CDR3 length is 12 residues. Germline V lookup: CDR1 SGDLS, CDR2 YYNGEE. The germline V and J ends were trimmed by 0 bases and 4 bases, with 3 bases remaining between them. The CDR3 region is CASSVAADTQYF. For the CDR3, the DNA is TGTGCCAGCAGCGTAGCGGCAGATACGCAGTATTTT.

The rearrangement links TRBV5-8 to TRBJ2-4; TRBD2 aligns across 16 bases. The CDR3 is 18 amino acids. CDR1 is SGHTS, CDR2 YDEGEE, per germline. Losses at the gene ends were 8 bases for V and 3 bases for J; bases not matched to a gene: 11. CDR3 loop: CASPPGLAGGPGKNIQYF. CDR3 nucleotides: TGTGCCAGTCCGCCGGGACTAGCGGGAGGGCCGGGCAAAAACATTCAGTACTTC.

J is TRBJ1-2 and V is TRBV7-2; 11 bases are a match to TRBD1. The CDR3 has 15 residues. Germline V gene data show CDR1 as SGHTA and CDR2 as FQGNSA. J gave up 6 bases and V 4 bases, and 7 bases lay outside the gene matches. The CDR3 loop is CASSSRDRGLDGYTF. The CDR3 coding sequence is TGTGCCAGCAGCTCACGGGACAGGGGGTTGGATGGCTACACCTTC.

The V and J genes are TRBV5-1 and TRBJ2-1; TRBD1 or TRBD2 may be the D gene (5 bases each). This CDR3 has 15 amino acids. Germline V gene sequence: CDR1 SGHRS, CDR2 YFSETQ. The ends were cut back, 4 bases at V and 6 bases at J, with 17 bases in the middle. CDR3 nucleotide sequence: TGCGCCAGCAGCCTGGCCCTCCGGGGCGCCAATGAGCAGTTCTTC. Its protein is CASSLALRGANEQFF. Full variable domain (outside the CDR3, taken from reference TRBV5-1 and TRBJ2-1): KAGVTQTPRYLIKTRGQQVTLSCSPISGHRSVSWYQQTPGQGLQFLFEYFSETQRNKGNFPGRFSGRQFSNSRSEMNVSTLELGDSALYLCASSLALRGANEQFFGPGTRLTVL.

The chain uses TRBV7-9 and TRBJ2-7, with 9 bases fitting TRBD1. The CDR3 extends over 16 amino acids. The V gene's germline CDR1 is SEHNR and CDR2 FQNEAQ (reference sequence). The V segment lost 0 bases and the J segment 5 bases; nucleotides outside the gene matches: 8. CDR3 protein: CASSLAPGQGINEQYF. For the CDR3, the DNA is TGTGCCAGCAGCTTAGCGCCGGGACAGGGAATCAACGAGCAGTACTTC.

This clone showed up just a few times. V and J are TRBV20-1 and TRBJ1-1; D uncertain. The CDR3 covers 11 residues. Germline V lookup: CDR1 DFQATT, CDR2 SNEGSKA (reference sequence). Trimming took off 1 base at V and 11 bases at J, with 11 bases between the two ends. CDR3 region: CSARGVDRAFF. In DNA, the CDR3 is TGCAGTGCTAGAGGTGTTGATCGGGCTTTCTTT.

The DNA for the CDR3 is TGTGCCAGCAGCTCTACCTCCGGGGGCCGTGGCTACACCTTC. It codes for CASSSTSGGRGYTF. The chain combines TRBV5-4 with TRBJ1-2; possible D gene TRBD1, 6 bases. The CDR3 loop spans 14 amino acids. The V gene's germline CDR1 is SGHNT and CDR2 YYREEE (reference sequence). The germline V and J ends were trimmed by 3 bases and 7 bases, with 16 bases remaining between them.

The chain carries TRBV11-3 and TRBJ2-1, with D possibly called TRBD1 or TRBD2 (6 bases each). V was shortened by 5 bases and J by 0 bases, with 14 bases between the two germline ends. Germline CDR1 SGHNT, CDR2 YENEEA. This CDR3 contains 16 residues. CDR3 nucleotide sequence: TGTGCCAGCAGCCTCTCGGGGGCGAGCTCCTACAATGAGCAGTTCTTC. The encoded protein is CASSLSGASSYNEQFF. The entire variable domain, with the rest obtained from reference TRBV11-3 and TRBJ2-1, is as follows: EAGVVQSPRYKIIEKKQPVAFWCNPISGHNTLYWYLQNLGQGPELLIRYENEEAVDDSQLPKDRFSAERLKGVDSTLKIQPAELGDSAVYLCASSLSGASSYNEQFFGPGTRLTVL.

The CDR3, as DNA: TGTGCCATCAGTGAGACGCGGGGGGGCAATGAGCAGTTCTTC. Translation: CAISETRGGNEQFF. The genes are TRBV10-3 and TRBJ2-1; TRBD2 agrees at 9 bases. Unmatched junction bases numbered 2, after V lost 2 bases and J lost 6 bases. This CDR3 contains 14 residues. Germline V gene lookup returns CDR1 ENHRY and CDR2 SYGVKD.

The chain links TRBV18 to TRBJ1-2; D ambiguous. Germline V gives CDR1 KGHSH, CDR2 LQKENI. Trimming pared 1 base from V and 8 bases from J, leaving 14 bases between. This CDR3 has 14 amino acids. CDR3 bases: TGTGCCAGCTCACCACAGACCTTGACCTGGGGCTACACCTTC. Its protein is CASSPQTLTWGYTF.

This chain uses TRBV9 with TRBJ1-1; D gene uncertain. Trimming shortened V by 0 bases and J by 4 bases, and 4 bases separated the two germline ends. This CDR3 contains 12 residues. Germline-derived CDR1 and CDR2 are SGDLS and YYNGEE. The CDR3: CASSVEATEAFF. The DNA for the CDR3 is TGTGCCAGCAGCGTAGAGGCCACTGAAGCTTTCTTT.

This rearrangement joins TRBV6-5 to TRBJ2-1, with TRBD2 matching 11 bases. This CDR3 contains 15 residues. Trimming cost V 6 bases and J 5 bases; bases outside gene matches: 6. The germline gives CDR1 MNHEY, CDR2 SVGAGI. CDR3 sequence: CASSMGLAENNEQFF. The DNA of the CDR3 is TGTGCCAGCAGCATGGGACTAGCGGAAAACAATGAGCAGTTCTTC.

This clone was detected a few times. This chain connects TRBV3-1 (or the pseudogene TRBV3-2) to TRBJ1-1, with D unclear. CDR1 LGHDT and CDR2 YNNKEL come from the germline V gene (reference sequence). CDR3 size: 13 residues. Trimming stripped 3 bases from V and 7 bases from J, with 12 bases between. The CDR3: CASSHRFTGEAFF. In DNA, the CDR3 is TGTGCCAGCAGCCACAGATTTACTGGTGAAGCTTTCTTT.

This rearrangement joins TRBV6-2 or TRBV6-3 to TRBJ2-3; 12 bases match TRBD2. Germline V lookup: CDR1 MNHEY, CDR2 SVGEGT. After removal of 5 bases from V and 14 bases from J, the junction contained 5 bases not matched to a gene. CDR3 length: 12 residues. The CDR3: CASSRLAGVVYF. In nucleotides, the CDR3 is TGTGCCAGCAGTCGACTAGCGGGAGTGGTGTATTTT.

This rearrangement joins TRBV2 to TRBJ1-2; D uncertain. This CDR3 has 14 residues. V was clipped by 1 base and J by 5 bases, with 11 bases between them. Germline V CDR1 and CDR2: SNHLY, FYNNEI. This chain's CDR3 is CASSEGWERYGYTF. The CDR3 region has the DNA TGTGCCAGCAGTGAAGGCTGGGAGAGGTATGGCTACACCTTC. The entire variable domain, with the rest obtained from reference TRBV2 and TRBJ1-2, is as follows: EPEVTQTPSHQVTQMGQEVILRCVPISNHLYFYWYRQILGQKVEFLVSFYNNEISEKSEIFDDQFSVERPDGSNFTLKIRSTKLEDSAMYFCASSEGWERYGYTFGSGTRLTVV.

The chain has TRBV18 and TRBJ2-3; TRBD2 is a possible D gene (6 bases). Between the trimmed V and J ends, which lost 8 bases and 6 bases, there was a span of 18 bases. The CDR3 extends over 14 amino acids. Germline CDR1 and CDR2: KGHSH and LQKENI. The DNA for the CDR3 is TGTGCCAGCGCCCCAGGGCATGGGAGGGATACGCAGTATTTT. Its protein product is CASAPGHGRDTQYF.

The chain carries TRBV2 and TRBJ1-1; D is perhaps TRBD1 (5 bases). V lost 6 bases and J 0 bases, leaving 11 bases between the germline ends. Germline CDR1 is SNHLY and CDR2 is FYNNEI. This CDR3 contains 14 residues. The CDR3 sequence is CASRQGRMNTEAFF. The CDR3 coding sequence is TGTGCCAGCAGGCAGGGACGGATGAACACTGAAGCTTTCTTT.

The V call is TRBV7-8, the J call TRBJ2-5, with 8 positions matching TRBD2. The CDR3 is 14 residues long. Germline trimming cut 0 bases from V and 5 bases from J; bases unmatched to any gene: 2. Germline CDR1 SGHVS, CDR2 FQNEAQ. The CDR3 nucleotides are TGTGCCAGCAGCTTAGCGGGACTAGGGGAGACCCAGTACTTC. It specifies CASSLAGLGETQYF.

The chain is built from TRBV6-5 and TRBJ2-2, with D uncertain. This CDR3 has 15 residues. Per the germline V gene, CDR1 is MNHEY and CDR2 is SVGAGI. Trimming removed 5 bases from V and 4 bases from J, with 14 bases in between. The CDR3 bases are TGTGCCAGCAGTACGGAAATCTTAAGCACCGGGGAGCTGTTTTTT. Residues: CASSTEILSTGELFF.

In DNA, the CDR3 is TGTGCCAGCAGTTTATCCCCGCCGTACCTCTATGGCTACACCTTC. Residues: CASSLSPPYLYGYTF. The V and J genes are TRBV28 and TRBJ1-2; unclear D gene. Germline CDR1 and CDR2: MDHEN and SYDVKM. This CDR3 has 15 amino acids. Trimming took off 1 base at V and 4 bases at J, with 13 bases between the two ends.

V is TRBV2 and J is TRBJ2-1; D possibly corresponds to TRBD2 (6 bases). Germline V gene data show CDR1 as SNHLY and CDR2 as FYNNEI. The V and J ends lost 9 bases and 0 bases respectively, with 9 bases between them. There are 13 residues in the CDR3. The CDR3 nucleotides read TGTGCCAGACTAGCCCCCTCCTACAATGAGCAGTTCTTC. This encodes CARLAPSYNEQFF.

This chain uses TRBV2 with TRBJ1-1; weak D call: TRBD1 (5 bases). The CDR3 has 11 amino acids. CDR1 is SNHLY and CDR2 is FYNNEI in the germline V gene. Trimming stripped 8 bases from V and 7 bases from J, with 11 bases between. DNA for the CDR3: TGTGCCAGCGTCCGACAGTTTGAAGCTTTCTTT. Translation gives CASVRQFEAFF.

V usage is TRBV2 and J usage is TRBJ2-5; perhaps TRBD1 as D (6 bases). V was cut by 5 bases and J by 3 bases, with 19 bases left in between. CDR1 SNHLY and CDR2 FYNNEI come from the germline V gene. This CDR3 comprises 16 residues. The CDR3 sequence: CASSQYLPGHKETQYF. CDR3 bases: TGTGCCAGCAGTCAATACCTACCGGGACACAAAGAGACCCAGTACTTC.

The V and J genes are TRBV2 and TRBJ2-3, with D perhaps matching TRBD2 (5 bases). The CDR3 covers 12 residues. V was clipped by 8 bases and J by 2 bases, with 8 bases between them. Per the germline V gene, CDR1 is SNHLY and CDR2 is FYNNEI. CDR3 in DNA: TGTGCCAGCCGTAGCGACACAGATACGCAGTATTTT. Amino acids: CASRSDTDTQYF.

The chain has TRBV27 and TRBJ1-6; perhaps TRBD1 as D (5 bases). There are 16 residues in the CDR3. Trimming took 0 bases from V and 2 from J, leaving 8 bases between them. Germline assignment: CDR1 MNHEY and CDR2 SMNVEV (reference sequence). The CDR3 region has the DNA TGTGCCAGCAGTTTATCGGGGGTACCCTATAATTCACCCCTCCACTTT. Its translation: CASSLSGVPYNSPLHF.

V usage is TRBV9 and J usage is TRBJ2-1; TRBD2 agrees at 12 bases. J was trimmed by 5 bases and V by 3 bases; bases with no gene match: 12. CDR1 and CDR2 (germline): SGDLS, YYNGEE. The CDR3 spans 18 residues. The CDR3 bases are TGTGCCAGCAGCGCCAGACTAGCGGGAGCGACGGTAAACAATGAGCAGTTCTTC. Its protein product is CASSARLAGATVNNEQFF.

V usage is TRBV15 and J usage is TRBJ1-2, with D possibly matching TRBD1 (6 bases). Germline CDR1 is LNHNV and CDR2 is YYDKDF (reference sequence). V was shortened by 4 bases and J by 7 bases, with 16 bases between the two germline ends. CDR3 size: 14 residues. The CDR3 is CATSNPSRGGGYTF. The CDR3 nucleotides read TGTGCCACCAGCAACCCCAGCAGGGGTGGTGGCTACACCTTC.

The rearrangement uses TRBV27 and TRBJ1-2, with a weak D call TRBD1 (6 bases). Germline values: CDR1 MNHEY, CDR2 SMNVEV (reference sequence). The CDR3 is 16 amino acids. V lost 7 bases and J lost 5, with 23 bases in between. The CDR3, as DNA: TGTGCCAGCACCAAGGCGGACCAAGGGGGGGGGTATGGCTACACCTTC. It is translated as CASTKADQGGGYGYTF.

This clone is a singleton in its sample. The gene calls are TRBV7-2 and TRBJ2-7; unclear D gene. V was clipped by 5 bases and J by 3 bases, with 20 bases between them. This CDR3 contains 16 residues. From germline, CDR1 is SGHTA and CDR2 FQGNSA. The CDR3 region is CASSPGRSSKDYEQYF. The CDR3, as DNA: TGTGCCAGCAGCCCCGGGCGGAGTAGCAAAGACTACGAGCAGTACTTC. The whole variable domain, filled in from reference TRBV7-2 and TRBJ2-7, reads GAGVSQSPSNKVTEKGKDVELRCDPISGHTALYWYRQSLGQGLEFLIYFQGNSAPDKSGLPSDRFSAERTGGSVSTLTIQRTQQEDSAVYLCASSPGRSSKDYEQYFGPGTRLTVT.

V usage is TRBV3-1 (or the pseudogene TRBV3-2) and J usage is TRBJ2-5, with TRBD2 identical over 13 bases. Germline loops: CDR1 LGHDT, CDR2 YNNKEL (reference sequence). The CDR3 runs to 18 residues. Trimming at V came to 4 bases and at J to 2 bases, leaving 10 bases not matched to a gene. The CDR3 loop reads CASSLRLPGLAGQETQYF. The CDR3, as DNA: TGTGCCAGCAGCCTCCGCCTCCCGGGACTAGCGGGACAAGAGACCCAGTACTTC.

The rearrangement uses TRBV27 and TRBJ1-2; D gene ambiguous. V was shortened by 5 bases and J by 7 bases, with 23 bases between the two germline ends. Germline CDR1 is MNHEY and CDR2 is SMNVEV (reference sequence). This CDR3 is 16 amino acids long. In DNA form, the CDR3 reads TGTGCCAGCAGTCTAGCACCTACTGTCCGGGTCGGTGGCTACACCTTC. It translates to CASSLAPTVRVGGYTF.